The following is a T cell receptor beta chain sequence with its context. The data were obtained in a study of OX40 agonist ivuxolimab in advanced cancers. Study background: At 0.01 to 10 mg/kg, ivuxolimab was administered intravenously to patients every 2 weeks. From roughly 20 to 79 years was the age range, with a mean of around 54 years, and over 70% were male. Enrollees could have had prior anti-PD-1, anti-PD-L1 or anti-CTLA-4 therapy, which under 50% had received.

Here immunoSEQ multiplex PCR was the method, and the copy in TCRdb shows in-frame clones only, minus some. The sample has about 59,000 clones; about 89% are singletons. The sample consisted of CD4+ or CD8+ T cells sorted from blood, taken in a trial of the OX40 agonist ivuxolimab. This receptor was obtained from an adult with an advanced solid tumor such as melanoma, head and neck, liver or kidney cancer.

The CDR3 DNA is TGTGCTAGTGGTTTTCAGACCTTCTCTGGAAACACCATATATTTT. Translated, it gives CASGFQTFSGNTIYF. The chain is built from TRBV12-5 and TRBJ1-3; D gene ambiguous. Trimming left V 3 bases short and J 0 bases short, with 9 bases between. Germline V CDR1 and CDR2: LGHNT, FRNRAP. The length of the CDR3 is 15 residues.